These 24 T cell receptor beta chains originate from one sample sequenced in a study of T-cell reconstitution after alpha-beta-depleted transplantation in children. The TCRbeta library incorporated unique molecular identifiers. Each CDR3 protein is one row after TCRdb ran MiXCR on the PCR reads. The sample yields hundreds of thousands of distinct CDR3 sequences, 10% to 15% seen once. The sequences come from PBMCs, mostly from graft donor cells, collected 360 days after TCRalphabeta/CD19-depleted stem cell transplant. These TCRs come from a male patient younger than 18 who had a stem cell transplant for acute myeloid leukemia, so the T cells may come from the graft donor.

This clonotype was counted at least ten times. CDR3 DNA: TGCAGCGTCTCGAAAGCAAGGGGCTGGGATCAGCCCCAGCATTTT. It encodes CSVSKARGWDQPQHF. This chain links TRBV29-1 with TRBJ1-5, with a tentative D call TRBD1 (5 bases). V was clipped by 6 bases and J by 5 bases, with 20 bases between them. The CDR3 has 15 amino acids. CDR1 and CDR2 (germline): SQVTM, ANQGSEA.

Many counts were recorded for this clonotype. V is TRBV20-1 and J is TRBJ2-3, with 7 bases that match TRBD1. This CDR3 contains 14 residues. CDR1 and CDR2 from the germline V gene are DFQATT and SNEGSKA (reference sequence). Trimming cost V 5 bases and J 0 bases; bases outside gene matches: 5. CDR3 amino acids: CSASGTASTDTQYF. The CDR3 DNA reads TGCAGTGCTTCCGGGACAGCCAGCACAGATACGCAGTATTTT.

This clonotype occurred many times. V and J are TRBV7-2 and TRBJ1-2, with no clear D. This CDR3 has 12 amino acids. Germline CDR1 SGHTA, CDR2 FQGNSA. V lost 3 bases, J lost 7 bases, and 9 bases lay in between. The CDR3 region is CASSLRAGGYTF. CDR3 nucleotide sequence: TGTGCCAGCAGCTTGAGGGCAGGTGGCTACACCTTC. The variable domain in full, completed from reference TRBV7-2 and TRBJ1-2, reads GAGVSQSPSNKVTEKGKDVELRCDPISGHTALYWYRQSLGQGLEFLIYFQGNSAPDKSGLPSDRFSAERTGGSVSTLTIQRTQQEDSAVYLCASSLRAGGYTFGSGTRLTVV.

This clonotype was seen at least ten times. The genes are TRBV29-1 and TRBJ2-1; 11 bases align to TRBD1. Germline trimming cut 6 bases from V and 0 bases from J; bases unmatched to any gene: 13. Looked up from germline, CDR1 is SQVTM and CDR2 is ANQGSEA. This CDR3 is built from 18 residues. The CDR3 coding sequence is TGCAGCGTCGCCAGAACCGGGACAGGGGGTAGCTCCTACAATGAGCAGTTCTTC. It codes for CSVARTGTGGSSYNEQFF.

This clonotype was seen a single time. The chain links TRBV30 to TRBJ1-1; no clear D gene. This CDR3 is built from 14 residues. V was clipped by 1 base and J by 0 bases, with 9 bases between them. Germline V lookup: CDR1 GTSNPN, CDR2 SVGIG (reference sequence). The CDR3 DNA reads as TGTGCCTGGAGTGGGCTTTTCATGAACACTGAAGCTTTCTTT. Translated: CAWSGLFMNTEAFF.

This clonotype was recorded at least ten times. The CDR3: CASSQLNSGSGELFF. The CDR3 DNA sequence: TGCGCCAGCAGCCAGTTGAACTCCGGGAGCGGGGAGCTGTTTTTT. The V and J genes are TRBV4-3 and TRBJ2-2; the D gene is possibly TRBD2 (6 bases). CDR1 LGHNA and CDR2 YSLEER come from the germline V gene. Trimming stripped 3 bases from V and 7 bases from J, with 15 bases between. This CDR3 has 15 amino acids.

V is TRBV30 and J is TRBJ2-1; tentatively, D is TRBD1 (5 bases). Per the germline V gene, CDR1 is GTSNPN and CDR2 is SVGIG (reference sequence). Trimming left V 4 bases short and J 0 bases short, with 16 bases between. The CDR3 spans 16 residues. This chain's CDR3 is CAWKHEDTSSYNEQFF. CDR3 in DNA: TGTGCCTGGAAACACGAGGACACGAGCTCCTACAATGAGCAGTTCTTC.

The rearrangement uses TRBV20-1 and TRBJ2-7, with a tentative D call TRBD2 (5 bases). Deletions cut 4 bases from V and 6 bases from J, with 16 bases between. The CDR3 runs 13 residues. Germline CDR1 reads DFQATT; CDR2 reads SNEGSKA (reference sequence). The CDR3 DNA follows: TGCAGTGCTACTGTTCCTAGCTCGCTCGAGCAGTACTTC. This gives the protein CSATVPSSLEQYF.

The chain recombines TRBV24-1 with TRBJ2-5, with 8 positions matching TRBD1. The V gene end was trimmed by 1 base and the J gene end by 4 bases; junction bases not matched to a gene: 10. The germline gives CDR1 KGHDR, CDR2 SFDVKD. This CDR3 has 17 residues. The CDR3 DNA is TGTGCCACCAGTGATTTTCCCCTCCAGGGGGCCGGAGAGACCCAGTACTTC. It is translated as CATSDFPLQGAGETQYF.

This clonotype showed up just a few times. CDR3 in amino acids: CASSATGVHYGYTF. DNA of the CDR3: TGTGCCAGCAGCGCGACAGGGGTCCACTATGGCTACACCTTC. The chain couples TRBV27 to TRBJ1-2, with 8 bases aligning to TRBD1. J gave up 3 bases and V 6 bases, and 6 bases lay outside the gene matches. The CDR3 length is 14 residues. CDR1 MNHEY and CDR2 SMNVEV come from the germline V gene (reference sequence).

This clonotype was found a few times. The chain joins TRBV4-3 to TRBJ2-3, with D unresolved. V lost 0 bases to trimming and J lost 0 bases, with 4 bases between them. The germline gives CDR1 LGHNA, CDR2 YSLEER. This CDR3 contains 14 residues. CDR3 DNA: TGCGCCAGCAGCCAAGACGGCAGCACAGATACGCAGTATTTT. Encoded protein: CASSQDGSTDTQYF.

This clonotype appeared a few times. V and J are TRBV9 and TRBJ2-3; 12 bases are a match to TRBD2. The CDR3 consists of 16 residues. CDR1 and CDR2 from the germline V gene are SGDLS and YYNGEE. The V segment lost 4 bases and the J segment 2 bases; nucleotides outside the gene matches: 5. DNA for the CDR3: TGTGCCAGCAGCCCCCGACTAGCGGGAGACACAGATACGCAGTATTTT. It specifies CASSPRLAGDTDTQYF.

In its sample, this clonotype was seen a few times. The chain uses TRBV2 and TRBJ2-7; no reliable D call. V lost 6 bases and J lost 0, with 12 bases in between. The CDR3 spans 14 residues. CDR1 is SNHLY, CDR2 FYNNEI, per germline. The DNA of the CDR3 is TGTGCCAGCAGAGGAACTCCCGTCTCCTACGAGCAGTACTTC. Residues: CASRGTPVSYEQYF.

This clonotype was counted at least ten times. The CDR3 region is CASSPLDWEYEQFF. CDR3 DNA sequence: TGTGCCAGCAGCCCCCTAGACTGGGAGTATGAGCAGTTCTTC. This chain connects TRBV12-3 or TRBV12-4 to TRBJ2-1; possibly TRBD2 for D (5 bases). The V end was cut by 6 bases, the J end by 8 bases, with 17 bases between. The CDR3 has 14 residues.

This clonotype has a handful of counts. V gene TRBV12-3 or TRBV12-4 combines with J gene TRBJ2-5, with D possibly being TRBD2 (5 bases). This CDR3 spans 13 amino acids. Trimming removed 3 bases from V and 8 bases from J, with 13 bases in between. In DNA form, the CDR3 reads TGTGCCAGCAGTTTCGGGGAGTTGGGTACCCAGTACTTC. It codes for CASSFGELGTQYF.

V and J are TRBV5-1 and TRBJ1-2; D is perhaps TRBD1 (5 bases). V was shortened by 2 bases and J by 6 bases, with 17 bases between the two germline ends. Germline V gene data show CDR1 as SGHRS and CDR2 as YFSETQ. The CDR3 is made up of 15 amino acids. The CDR3 protein is CASSLRDSGGDGYTF. In DNA, the CDR3 is TGCGCCAGCAGCTTACGGGACTCGGGAGGCGATGGCTACACCTTC.

This clonotype was recorded many times. The V call is TRBV28, the J call TRBJ2-7; perhaps TRBD1 as D (6 bases). CDR1 MDHEN and CDR2 SYDVKM come from the germline V gene. This CDR3 is built from 15 residues. V shed 5 bases and J shed 0 bases, with 14 bases lying between them. The CDR3 loop is CASSATGTSSYEQYF. CDR3 coding DNA: TGTGCCAGCAGTGCCACAGGGACAAGCTCCTACGAGCAGTACTTC.

The chain combines TRBV28 with TRBJ2-1; TRBD2 aligns across 7 bases. The CDR3 totals 11 residues. Germline V CDR1 and CDR2: MDHEN, SYDVKM. V shed 7 bases and J 15 bases; nucleotides not matched to a gene: 9. CDR3 sequence (DNA): TGTGCCAGCACCACGACTAGCACGGGGTTCTTC. It translates to CASTTTSTGFF.

The rearrangement uses TRBV12-3 or TRBV12-4 and TRBJ2-2; D possibly matches TRBD1 or TRBD2 (7 bases each). The CDR3 loop spans 15 amino acids. The germline V and J ends were trimmed by 8 bases and 5 bases, with 18 bases remaining between them. The DNA for the CDR3 is TGTGCCAGCGCCCAGGGGGGAGGGCCAACCGGGGAGCTGTTTTTT. This translates into CASAQGGGPTGELFF.

This clonotype was counted many times. The V and J genes are TRBV14 and TRBJ2-5, with D maybe TRBD2 (6 bases). The germline V gene encodes CDR1 SGHDN and CDR2 FVKESK. This CDR3 is built from 15 residues. V was shortened by 4 bases and J by 5 bases, with 17 bases between the two germline ends. The CDR3 region is CASSPEGRLRETQYF. CDR3 DNA sequence: TGTGCCAGCAGCCCGGAGGGAAGGCTGCGGGAGACCCAGTACTTC.

This clonotype was seen many times. This chain connects TRBV10-3 to TRBJ2-3; 12 bases line up with TRBD2. Per germline, CDR1 ENHRY and CDR2 SYGVKD. J lost 8 bases, V lost 3 bases, and 12 bases had no gene match. This CDR3 region has 17 residues. The CDR3 sequence: CAISDPTSGRQLGTQYF. DNA for the CDR3: TGTGCCATCAGTGACCCCACTAGCGGGAGGCAACTGGGTACGCAGTATTTT.

This clonotype showed up just a few times. This chain joins TRBV12-3 or TRBV12-4 and TRBJ2-1, with 15 bases aligning to TRBD2. The junction had 8 bases not matched to a gene; V was cut back by 6 bases and J by 2 bases. This CDR3 has 18 amino acids. This chain's CDR3 is CASRLGLAGGITYNEQFF. In DNA, the CDR3 is TGTGCCAGCAGGCTTGGACTAGCGGGAGGGATAACCTACAATGAGCAGTTCTTC.

In this sample, this clonotype turned up a few times. This sequence joins TRBV28 and TRBJ2-3, with D perhaps TRBD2 (6 bases). The CDR3 covers 15 residues. V shed 5 bases and J shed 3 bases, with 15 bases lying between them. CDR1 is MDHEN, CDR2 SYDVKM, per germline. The CDR3 DNA sequence: TGTGCCAGCAGTCTAACGGGAGAAAGGACAGATACGCAGTATTTT. This sequence encodes CASSLTGERTDTQYF. The full variable domain, its missing parts supplied by reference TRBV28 and TRBJ2-3, is DVKVTQSSRYLVKRTGEKVFLECVQDMDHENMFWYRQDPGLGLRLIYFSYDVKMKEKGDIPEGYSVSREKKERFSLILESASTNQTSMYLCASSLTGERTDTQYFGPGTRLTVL.

This clonotype was counted between two and nine times. This chain links TRBV14 with TRBJ2-2; 7 bases match TRBD1. Trimming at V came to 2 bases and at J to 5 bases, leaving 8 bases not matched to a gene. CDR1 and CDR2 (germline): SGHDN, FVKESK. The CDR3 extends over 16 amino acids. DNA of the CDR3: TGTGCCAGCAGCCAACTGACAGGGCCGCGTACCGGGGAGCTGTTTTTT. Amino acid sequence: CASSQLTGPRTGELFF.